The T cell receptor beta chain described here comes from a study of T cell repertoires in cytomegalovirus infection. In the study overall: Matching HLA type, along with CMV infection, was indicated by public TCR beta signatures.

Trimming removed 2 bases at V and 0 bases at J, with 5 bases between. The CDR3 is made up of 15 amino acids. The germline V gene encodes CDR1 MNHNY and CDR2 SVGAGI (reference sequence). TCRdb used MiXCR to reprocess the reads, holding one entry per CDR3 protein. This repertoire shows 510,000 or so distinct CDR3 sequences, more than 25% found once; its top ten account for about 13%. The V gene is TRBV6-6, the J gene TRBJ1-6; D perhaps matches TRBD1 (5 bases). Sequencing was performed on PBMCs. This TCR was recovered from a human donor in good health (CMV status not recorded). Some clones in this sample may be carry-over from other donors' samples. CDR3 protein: CASSYDSSYNSPLHF. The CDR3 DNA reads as TGTGCCAGCAGTTACGACAGCTCCTATAATTCACCCCTCCACTTT.